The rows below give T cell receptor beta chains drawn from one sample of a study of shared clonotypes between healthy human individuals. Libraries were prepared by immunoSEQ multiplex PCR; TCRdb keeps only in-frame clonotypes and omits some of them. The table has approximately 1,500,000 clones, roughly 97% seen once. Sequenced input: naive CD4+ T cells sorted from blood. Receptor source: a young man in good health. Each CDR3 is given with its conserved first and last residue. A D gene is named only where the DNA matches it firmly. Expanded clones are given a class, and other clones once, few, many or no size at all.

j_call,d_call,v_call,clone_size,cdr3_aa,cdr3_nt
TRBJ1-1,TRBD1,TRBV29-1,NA,CSAYQRQGGIPNTEAFF,TGCAGCGCATATCAAAGACAGGGCGGAATCCCGAACACTGAAGCTTTCTTT
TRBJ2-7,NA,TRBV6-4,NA,CARQARPRLPIRKGEQYF,TGTGCCAGACAAGCACGCCCCAGGTTGCCGATACGAAAGGGGGAGCAGTACTTC
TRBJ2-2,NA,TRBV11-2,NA,CASSDFRGRTGELFF,TGTGCCAGCAGCGATTTCAGGGGAAGGACCGGGGAGCTGTTTTTT
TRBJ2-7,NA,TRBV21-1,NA,CASSPRRDRGYEQYF,TGTGCCAGCAGCCCTCGACGGGACAGGGGTTACGAGCAGTACTTC
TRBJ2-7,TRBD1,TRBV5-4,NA,CASSPGQGLRAEQYF,TGTGCCAGCAGCCCGGGACAGGGGTTGAGGGCCGAGCAGTACTTC
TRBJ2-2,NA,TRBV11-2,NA,CASSSLLRRGNTGELFF,TGTGCCAGCAGCTCGCTACTGAGGAGGGGGAACACCGGGGAGCTGTTTTTT
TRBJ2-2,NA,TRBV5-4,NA,CASSLGRRGNTGELFF,TGTGCCAGCAGCTTGGGGAGACGGGGGAACACCGGGGAGCTGTTTTTT
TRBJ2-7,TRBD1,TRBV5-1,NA,CASSSGQSYEQYF,TGCGCCAGCAGCTCGGGACAGTCCTACGAGCAGTACTTC
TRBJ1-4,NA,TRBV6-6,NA,CASREQGLTNEKLFF,TGTGCCAGCAGGGAACAGGGCTTAACTAATGAAAAACTGTTTTTT
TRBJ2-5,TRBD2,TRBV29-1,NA,CSVGLAKKTQYF,TGCAGCGTTGGACTAGCGAAAAAGACCCAGTACTTC
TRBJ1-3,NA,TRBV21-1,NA,CASSFGTGGTGNTIYF,TGTGCCAGCAGCTTCGGGACAGGGGGCACTGGAAACACCATATATTTT
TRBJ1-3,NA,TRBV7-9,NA,CASSPSTNSGNTIYF,TGTGCCAGCAGCCCGAGTACGAACTCTGGAAACACCATATATTTT
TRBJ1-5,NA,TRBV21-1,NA,CASSKVGQGHQPQHF,TGTGCCAGCAGCAAAGTCGGACAGGGGCATCAGCCCCAGCATTTT
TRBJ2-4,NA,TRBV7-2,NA,CASSSESGLTLAKNIQYF,TGTGCCAGCAGCTCGGAAAGTGGCTTAACCCTAGCCAAAAACATTCAGTACTTC
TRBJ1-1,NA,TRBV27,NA,CASSMTGGMGTEAFF,TGTGCCAGCAGCATGACAGGCGGCATGGGCACTGAAGCTTTCTTT
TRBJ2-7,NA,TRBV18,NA,CAGSPYRDSEQYF,TGTGCCGGCTCACCCTACAGAGACTCCGAGCAGTACTTC
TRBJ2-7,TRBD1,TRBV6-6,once,CASSRGQGVHEQYF,TGTGCCAGCAGTCGGGGACAGGGGGTCCACGAGCAGTACTTC
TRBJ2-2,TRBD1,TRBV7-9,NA,CASSLGLGQGNTGELFF,TGTGCCAGCAGCTTAGGTCTGGGACAGGGGAACACCGGGGAGCTGTTTTTT